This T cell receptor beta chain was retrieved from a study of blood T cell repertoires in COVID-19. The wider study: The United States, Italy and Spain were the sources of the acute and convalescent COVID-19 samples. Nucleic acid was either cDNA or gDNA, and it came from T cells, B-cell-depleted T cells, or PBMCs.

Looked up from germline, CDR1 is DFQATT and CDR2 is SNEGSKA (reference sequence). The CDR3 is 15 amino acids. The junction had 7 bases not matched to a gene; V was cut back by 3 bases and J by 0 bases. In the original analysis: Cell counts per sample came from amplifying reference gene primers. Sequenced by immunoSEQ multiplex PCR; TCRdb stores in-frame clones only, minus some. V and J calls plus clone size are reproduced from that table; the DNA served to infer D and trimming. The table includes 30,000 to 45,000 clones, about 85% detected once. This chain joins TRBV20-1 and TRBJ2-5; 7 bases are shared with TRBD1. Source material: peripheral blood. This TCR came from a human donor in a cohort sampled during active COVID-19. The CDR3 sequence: CSASPTGQYQETQYF. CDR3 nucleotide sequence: TGCAGTGCTAGTCCAACGGGACAGTACCAAGAGACCCAGTACTTC.